The 11 T cell receptor beta chains below all came from one sample that was sequenced in a study of blood T cells in healthy people across ages. Primed by a sample-barcoded 5' primer and a J-beta primer mix, a second PCR proceeded for about 6 to 12 cycles. One entry per CDR3 protein results from TCRdb running MiXCR on the 5' RACE reads. The table has just over 800,000 distinct CDR3 sequences, under 80% seen once; the top ten hold about a quarter. The sequencing sample was made of blood. These receptors originate from a man aged 25-45 years in good health.

The sample holds a few counts of this clonotype. V is TRBV7-8 and J is TRBJ2-1; D call uncertain. Trimming left V 1 base short and J 4 bases short, with 8 bases between. Germline-derived CDR1 and CDR2 are SGHVS and FQNEAQ. The CDR3 extends over 14 amino acids. The CDR3 sequence is CASSLVSIYNEQFF. For the CDR3, the DNA is TGTGCCAGCAGCTTAGTGTCGATTTACAATGAGCAGTTCTTC.

The chain has TRBV10-3 and TRBJ2-3; D is undetermined. Trimming pared 3 bases from V and 5 bases from J, leaving 6 bases between. Germline assignment: CDR1 ENHRY and CDR2 SYGVKD. This CDR3 region has 12 residues. CDR3 sequence: CAISDGLDTQYF. CDR3 nucleotide sequence: TGTGCCATCAGTGATGGGCTAGATACGCAGTATTTT.

This sequence joins TRBV12-3 or TRBV12-4 and TRBJ2-3, with TRBD2 as a possible D gene (5 bases). This CDR3 spans 17 amino acids. With 3 bases removed from V and 4 bases from J, the gap between germline ends came to 20 bases. As DNA, the CDR3 is TGTGCCAGCAGTTTTGGCGGGTCTCTTCGGGTGTCAGATACGCAGTATTTT. It encodes CASSFGGSLRVSDTQYF.

This clonotype was seen a handful of times. The V and J genes are TRBV29-1 and TRBJ2-7; D remains unclear. The CDR3 is made up of 14 amino acids. V was pared by 0 bases and J by 2 bases, with 11 bases between. The germline gives CDR1 SQVTM, CDR2 ANQGSEA. The DNA of the CDR3 is TGCAGCGTTGAAGATGAAAGCGAGCCCTACGAGCAGTACTTC. It specifies CSVEDESEPYEQYF.

In this sample, this clonotype turned up a few times. The DNA of the CDR3 is TGCAGTGCTGGGATTGGAGGCCGGAGGGGGACCCAGTACTTC. Translated, it gives CSAGIGGRRGTQYF. V usage is TRBV20-1 and J usage is TRBJ2-5; tentatively, D is TRBD2 (6 bases). Looked up from germline, CDR1 is DFQATT and CDR2 is SNEGSKA (reference sequence). CDR3 length: 14 residues. Trimming removed 5 bases at V and 7 bases at J, with 20 bases between.

The V gene is TRBV7-2, the J gene TRBJ1-1; weak D call: TRBD1 (5 bases). Trimming took 7 bases from V and 7 from J, leaving 10 bases between them. Per the germline V gene, CDR1 is SGHTA and CDR2 is FQGNSA. The CDR3 length is 11 residues. CDR3 nucleotide sequence: TGTGCCAGCAAGGAGAGGGGTGAAGCTTTCTTT. Protein product: CASKERGEAFF. Looking up the rest from reference TRBV7-2 and TRBJ1-1 gives the full variable domain: GAGVSQSPSNKVTEKGKDVELRCDPISGHTALYWYRQSLGQGLEFLIYFQGNSAPDKSGLPSDRFSAERTGGSVSTLTIQRTQQEDSAVYLCASKERGEAFFGQGTRLTVV.

V is TRBV13 and J is TRBJ1-6, with D perhaps matching TRBD1 (6 bases). This CDR3 spans 12 amino acids. Germline V CDR1 and CDR2: PRHDT, FYEKMQ (reference sequence). With 3 bases removed from V and 14 bases from J, the gap between germline ends came to 11 bases. CDR3: CASSFREGALHF. The CDR3 DNA sequence: TGTGCCAGCAGCTTTCGGGAGGGGGCCCTCCACTTT.

Regarding this clonotype: A read error is likely, as this CDR3 ends without the conserved phenylalanine or tryptophan. No DNA is shown, since the ends of the CDR3 on it are uncertain; the CDR3 is the one TCRdb lists. The chain has TRBV20-1 and TRBJ2-5; the D call of TRBD1 is as the table states it, not checked on the DNA. Germline V lookup: CDR1 DFQATT, CDR2 SNEGSKA (reference sequence). Ends included, the CDR3 has 15 residues. The CDR3 region is CSAKFGGTTLLRAVL.

This sequence joins TRBV7-2 and TRBJ1-2; D is unresolved. Trimming left V 1 base short and J 5 bases short, with 17 bases between. The CDR3 has 16 amino acids. Germline V CDR1 and CDR2: SGHTA, FQGNSA. The CDR3 loop is CASSLDAYTLWYGYTF. The CDR3 DNA is TGTGCCAGCAGCTTAGACGCCTATACTTTGTGGTATGGCTACACCTTC.

V and J are TRBV12-3 or TRBV12-4 and TRBJ1-5, with a tentative D call TRBD1 (5 bases). Trimming removed 0 bases at V and 4 bases at J, with 10 bases between. The CDR3 consists of 15 residues. The CDR3 protein is CASSLAGDLNQPQHF. In nucleotides, the CDR3 is TGTGCCAGCAGTTTAGCGGGGGACCTTAATCAGCCCCAGCATTTT.

This sequence joins TRBV7-9 and TRBJ2-4; unclear D gene. The end of the DNA is better explained by TRBJ2-7, so the J call may be wrong. This CDR3 is built from 14 residues. The germline gives CDR1 SEHNR, CDR2 FQNEAQ (reference sequence). This chain's CDR3 is CASSRAGERREQYF. The CDR3 DNA follows: TGTGCCAGCAGCCGAGCAGGAGAGCGCCGCGAGCAGTACTTC.